This T cell receptor (beta chain) derives from a study of blood T cells in healthy people across ages. With 2 bases clipped from V and 2 bases from J, the junction kept 6 bases outside the gene matches. CDR3 length: 18 residues. Germline CDR1 and CDR2: MNHNY and SVGAGI (reference sequence). For the second PCR, which ran for about 7 to 11 cycles, a sample-barcoded 5' primer and a J-beta primer mix were used. TCRdb itself ran the 5' RACE reads through MiXCR, one entry per CDR3 protein. Seen here are under 750,000 distinct CDR3 sequences, roughly 43% observed once, and the top ten hold 20% to 25%. This clonotype showed up many times.

What was sequenced was blood. The J gene is TRBJ2-3, the V gene TRBV6-6; 14 bases align to TRBD2. The clonotype was recovered from a man older than 75 in good health. CDR3 amino acids: CASSYGTSGSQITDTQYF. In nucleotides, the CDR3 is TGTGCCAGCAGTTACGGGACTAGCGGGAGCCAGATCACAGATACGCAGTATTTT.